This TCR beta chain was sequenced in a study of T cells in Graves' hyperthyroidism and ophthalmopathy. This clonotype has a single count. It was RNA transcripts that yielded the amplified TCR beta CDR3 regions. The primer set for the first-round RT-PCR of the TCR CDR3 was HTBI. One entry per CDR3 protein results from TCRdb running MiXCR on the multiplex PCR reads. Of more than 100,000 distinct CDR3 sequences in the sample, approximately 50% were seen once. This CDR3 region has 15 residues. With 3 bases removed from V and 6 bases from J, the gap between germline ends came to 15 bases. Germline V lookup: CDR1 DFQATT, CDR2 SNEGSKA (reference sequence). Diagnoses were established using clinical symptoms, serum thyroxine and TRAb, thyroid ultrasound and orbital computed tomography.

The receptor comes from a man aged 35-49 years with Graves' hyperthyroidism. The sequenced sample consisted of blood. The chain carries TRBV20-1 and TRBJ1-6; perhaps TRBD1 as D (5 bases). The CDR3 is CSARGVSGRNSPLHF. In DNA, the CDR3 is TGCAGTGCTAGGGGGGTTAGCGGGCGTAATTCACCCCTCCACTTT.